The 20 T cell receptor beta chains in this list originate from one sample, sequenced in a study of T cells in Graves' hyperthyroidism and ophthalmopathy. The TCR beta CDR3 regions underwent amplification using RNA transcripts as the source. In the first-round RT-PCR of the TCR CDR3, the HTBI primer set was used. A single record per CDR3 protein comes from TCRdb applying MiXCR to the multiplex PCR reads. There are roughly 710,000 distinct CDR3 sequences in the sample; 30% to 40% occur only once, and around 30% lies in the top ten. Material for sequencing was blood. All receptors derive from a woman between 40 and 55 years old with Graves' hyperthyroidism.

The V call is TRBV14, the J call TRBJ1-2; D call uncertain. This CDR3 contains 15 residues. Germline loops: CDR1 SGHDN, CDR2 FVKESK. V was shortened by 1 base and J by 4 bases, with 13 bases between the two germline ends. The CDR3 DNA sequence: TGTGCCAGCAGCCAAGTAGCCGGGAGTTCCTATGGCTACACCTTC. This codes for CASSQVAGSSYGYTF.

This chain uses TRBV7-2 with TRBJ1-2; D uncertain. The CDR3 is 17 amino acids. V was shortened by 5 bases and J by 11 bases, with 30 bases between the two germline ends. Germline V lookup: CDR1 SGHTA, CDR2 FQGNSA. The CDR3 reads CASSQAGFTLSLGGYTF. The CDR3 nucleotides read TGTGCCAGCAGCCAAGCGGGATTCACTCTCTCTCTGGGCGGGTACACCTTC.

This clonotype occurred a few times. V and J are TRBV24-1 and TRBJ2-6; D unclear. The CDR3 extends over 15 amino acids. Germline CDR1 reads KGHDR; CDR2 reads SFDVKD. The germline V and J ends were trimmed by 3 bases and 0 bases, with 5 bases remaining between them. The CDR3 protein is CATSDHNSGANVLTF. The CDR3 DNA reads as TGTGCCACCAGTGATCATAACTCTGGGGCCAACGTCCTGACTTTC.

This clonotype was counted many times. The V gene is TRBV7-2, the J gene TRBJ1-6; D is unclear. The CDR3 spans 16 residues. The V end lost 1 base, the J end lost 7 bases, and 14 bases lay between the germline ends. Germline loops: CDR1 SGHTA, CDR2 FQGNSA. The chain's CDR3 is CASSLGLFSTNSPLHF. The CDR3, as DNA: TGTGCCAGCAGCTTAGGACTCTTCAGTACCAATTCACCCCTCCACTTT.

The gene calls are TRBV5-4 and TRBJ2-7, with D possibly being TRBD1 or TRBD2 (5 bases each). V was shortened by 4 bases and J by 6 bases, with 20 bases between the two germline ends. In germline, CDR1 is SGHNT, CDR2 YYREEE (reference sequence). There are 15 residues in the CDR3. The CDR3 spells CASSPRGSSPREQYF. Here the CDR3 DNA reads TGTGCCAGCAGCCCGAGGGGTAGCTCCCCTCGCGAGCAGTACTTC.

This clonotype was recorded at least ten times. The CDR3 protein is CAISDTNYGYTF. The DNA for the CDR3 is TGTGCCATCAGTGACACGAACTATGGCTACACCTTC. The V and J genes are TRBV10-3 and TRBJ1-2; D ambiguous. This CDR3 spans 12 amino acids. Trimming took off 3 bases at V and 2 bases at J, with 4 bases between the two ends. Germline CDR1 reads ENHRY; CDR2 reads SYGVKD.

In this sample, this clonotype turned up a few times. The J gene is TRBJ2-5, the V gene TRBV7-2; 9 bases match TRBD2. CDR1 is SGHTA and CDR2 is FQGNSA in the germline V gene. The CDR3 consists of 16 residues. Unmatched junction bases numbered 9, after V lost 5 bases and J lost 2 bases. The CDR3 DNA reads as TGTGCCAGCAGCGCTCGCCGACTAGCGGAACAAGAGACCCAGTACTTC. Translated, it gives CASSARRLAEQETQYF.

A note on this clonotype: A much larger clone lies one base from this, so it may be a read error. This chain connects TRBV7-3 to TRBJ1-6; D is undetermined. The CDR3 consists of 15 residues. V was trimmed by 0 bases and J by 6 bases, leaving 9 bases between them. Germline-derived CDR1 and CDR2 are SGHTA and FQGTGA. The CDR3 DNA is TGTGCCAGCAGCTTAACAGATAGCTTTAATTCACCCCTCCACTTT. Its protein product is CASSLTDSFNSPLHF.

This clonotype was observed at least ten times. The rearrangement uses TRBV16 and TRBJ1-2; D is unresolved. Trimming pared 5 bases from V and 7 bases from J, leaving 14 bases between. In germline, CDR1 is KGHSY, CDR2 FQNENV. CDR3 length: 13 amino acids. CDR3 protein: CASSAPQVGGYTF. CDR3 bases: TGTGCCAGCAGCGCCCCCCAGGTGGGTGGCTACACCTTC.

The table lists this clonotype with a few counts. The chain uses TRBV5-1 and TRBJ2-7; D possibly corresponds to TRBD1 (6 bases). Trimming cost V 4 bases and J 4 bases, with 18 bases left between them. The germline V gene encodes CDR1 SGHRS and CDR2 YFSETQ. This CDR3 has 15 amino acids. Written as DNA, the CDR3 is TGCGCCAGCAGCCCCCCATCAGGACAGAGATACGAGCAGTACTTC. The encoded protein is CASSPPSGQRYEQYF.

This clonotype was counted only a few times. The chain is built from TRBV7-3 and TRBJ1-2; TRBD1 is a possible D gene (6 bases). V dropped 1 base and J dropped 4 bases, with 22 bases sitting between them. The CDR3 is 18 residues long. Germline assignment: CDR1 SGHTA and CDR2 FQGTGA. The CDR3 region is CASSLNAGTPKHPYGYTF. CDR3 nucleotides: TGTGCCAGCAGCTTAAATGCCGGGACACCGAAACACCCCTATGGCTACACCTTC.

This clonotype was found many times. CDR3 DNA sequence: TGTGCCAGTAGTTGGGAGAAGGGCACTGAAGCTTTCTTT. Residues: CASSWEKGTEAFF. The J gene is TRBJ1-1, the V gene TRBV19; no definite D call. The V gene lost 5 bases and the J gene lost 4 bases, with 11 bases spanning the gap. Germline CDR1 and CDR2: LNHDA and SQIVND (reference sequence). This CDR3 is 13 amino acids long.

To note about this clonotype: The conserved final phenylalanine or tryptophan is absent from the CDR3, which likely points to a read error. The chain links TRBV5-4 to TRBJ1-2; D call uncertain. The CDR3 is made up of 13 amino acids. The germline V and J ends were trimmed by 2 bases and 4 bases, with 9 bases remaining between them. Germline V gives CDR1 SGHNT, CDR2 YYREEE (reference sequence). CDR3 protein: CASSLGILYGYTL. The CDR3 DNA reads as TGTGCCAGCAGCTTAGGAATTCTCTATGGCTACACCCTC.

With respect to this clonotype: Lacking the conserved final phenylalanine or tryptophan, this CDR3 likely reflects a read error. J is TRBJ2-5 and V is TRBV12-3 or TRBV12-4; 8 bases map to TRBD2. V gave up 6 bases and J gave up 5 bases; unmatched junction bases: 8. The CDR3 is 14 amino acids. The CDR3 region has the DNA TGTGCCAGCAGCTTTACTAGCGGTGCGGAGACCCAGTACCTC. Protein: CASSFTSGAETQYL.

This clonotype was recorded many times. The chain has TRBV20-1 and TRBJ1-6; D perhaps matches TRBD1 (5 bases). The CDR3 has 15 amino acids. V shed 3 bases and J shed 5 bases, with 14 bases lying between them. CDR1 is DFQATT, CDR2 SNEGSKA, per germline (reference sequence). This CDR3 is CSASETGDHNSPLHF. The CDR3 DNA sequence: TGCAGTGCTAGCGAGACGGGGGATCATAATTCACCCCTCCACTTT.

On this clonotype itself: The CDR3 does not close with the conserved phenylalanine or tryptophan, likely indicating a read error. This chain joins TRBV7-2 and TRBJ2-7; 9 bases are shared with TRBD1. The CDR3 runs 15 residues. The junction had 11 bases not matched to a gene; V was cut back by 4 bases and J by 7 bases. Germline V gene data show CDR1 as SGHTA and CDR2 as FQGNSA. The CDR3, as DNA: TGTGCCAGCAGCTACAGGGGGCTGGGGGCAGAAGAGCAGTACCTC. Amino acid sequence: CASSYRGLGAEEQYL.

Note on this clonotype: This may be a read error, as it is one base from a much larger clone. V is TRBV7-8 and J is TRBJ2-7, with a possible D match to TRBD2 (6 bases). V lost 9 bases and J 2 bases, leaving 17 bases between the germline ends. CDR1 is SGHVS, CDR2 FQNEAQ, per germline. There are 14 residues in the CDR3. CDR3 in amino acids: CASSRRVATYEQYF. The CDR3 nucleotides read TGTGCCAGTTCTCGGAGGGTGGCCACCTACGAGCAGTACTTC.

This clonotype was found many times. The chain joins TRBV9 to TRBJ1-6, with 7 bases identical to TRBD1. Losses at the gene ends were 3 bases for V and 3 bases for J; bases not matched to a gene: 9. The CDR3 consists of 17 residues. Germline CDR1 is SGDLS and CDR2 is YYNGEE. The CDR3: CASSGQGGVSYNSPLHF. Here the CDR3 DNA reads TGTGCCAGCAGCGGCCAGGGGGGTGTGAGCTATAATTCACCCCTCCACTTT.

The V and J genes are TRBV20-1 and TRBJ2-5; 14 bases line up with TRBD2. CDR1 is DFQATT and CDR2 is SNEGSKA in the germline V gene (reference sequence). The CDR3 has 17 amino acids. The J segment lost 5 bases and the V segment lost 1 base, leaving 9 bases of the junction unmatched. CDR3 nucleotides: TGCAGTGCTAGAGGTGGACTAGCGGGAGGATTAAAGGAGACCCAGTACTTC. Protein sequence: CSARGGLAGGLKETQYF.

The gene calls are TRBV5-1 and TRBJ1-1, with D tentatively TRBD1 (5 bases). The germline V gene has CDR1 SGHRS and CDR2 YFSETQ. Trimming cost V 0 bases and J 4 bases, with 13 bases left between them. The CDR3 sequence is 15 residues long. Here the CDR3 DNA reads TGCGCCAGCAGCTTGGGGGCAGGGATGGGCACTGAAGCTTTCTTT. Its translation: CASSLGAGMGTEAFF. Together with reference TRBV5-1 and TRBJ1-1, the CDR3 gives the full variable domain: KAGVTQTPRYLIKTRGQQVTLSCSPISGHRSVSWYQQTPGQGLQFLFEYFSETQRNKGNFPGRFSGRQFSNSRSEMNVSTLELGDSALYLCASSLGAGMGTEAFFGQGTRLTVV.